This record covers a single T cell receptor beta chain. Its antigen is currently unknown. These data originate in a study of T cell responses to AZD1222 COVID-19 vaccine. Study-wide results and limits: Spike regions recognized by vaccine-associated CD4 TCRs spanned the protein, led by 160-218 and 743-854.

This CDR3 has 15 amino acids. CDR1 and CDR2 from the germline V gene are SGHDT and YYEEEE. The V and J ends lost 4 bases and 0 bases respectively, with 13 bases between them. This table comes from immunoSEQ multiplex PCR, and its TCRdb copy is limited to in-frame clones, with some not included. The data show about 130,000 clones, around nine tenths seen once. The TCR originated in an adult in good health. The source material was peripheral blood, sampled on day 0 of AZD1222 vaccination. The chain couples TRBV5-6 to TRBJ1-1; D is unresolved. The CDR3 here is CASSKEVGLNTEAFF. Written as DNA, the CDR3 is TGTGCCAGCAGCAAGGAAGTAGGGCTGAACACTGAAGCTTTCTTT.